This TCR beta chain was profiled in a study of blood T cell repertoires in COVID-19. As for the study in general: Acute-phase and convalescent COVID-19 samples originated in the United States, Italy and Spain. Sources were T cells, B-cell-depleted T cells, or PBMCs; the material itself was cDNA or gDNA.

Seattle enrolled patients during active infection and tracked them longitudinally. CDR1 MDHEN and CDR2 SYDVKM come from the germline V gene. The CDR3 extends over 15 amino acids. V trimming: 6 bases; J trimming: 7 bases; junction bases outside the gene matches: 11. Authors' processing steps: Reference gene primer amplification gave nucleated cell count estimates. Some clones are missing from TCRdb's copy, which holds only in-frame ones; the method was immunoSEQ multiplex PCR. From that table come the V and J calls and clone size; the DNA was used to work out D and trimming. The table records 200,000 to 250,000 clones, 80% to 85% of them present only once.

The J gene is TRBJ1-5, the V gene TRBV28, with 8 positions matching TRBD1. This TCR was recovered from a woman older than 75 with COVID-19, enrolled during active disease. Sample: peripheral blood. The CDR3 DNA reads as TGTGCCAGCAGCTTCACCCCAGGGGGCGTACAGCCCCAGCATTTT. Amino acid sequence: CASSFTPGGVQPQHF.